These 8 T cell receptor beta chains share one sample of origin, sequenced in a study of blood T cell repertoires in COVID-19. The table came from immunoSEQ multiplex PCR; TCRdb's copy has only in-frame clones and leaves some out. The sample yields about 73,000 clones, approximately 89% seen once. The material sequenced was peripheral blood. All receptors come from a man at least 80 years old with acute or convalescent COVID-19.

The CDR3 loop is CASSQAGLAESFNTDTQYF. CDR3 coding DNA: TGTGCCAGCAGCCAAGCTGGACTAGCGGAGTCTTTCAACACAGATACGCAGTATTTT. The V gene is TRBV3-1 (or the pseudogene TRBV3-2), the J gene TRBJ2-3; 10 bases match TRBD2. CDR3 length: 19 amino acids. V was clipped by 1 base and J by 2 bases; unmatched bases: 12. CDR1 is LGHDT, CDR2 YNNKEL, per germline (reference sequence).

J is TRBJ2-2 and V is TRBV11-2, with D maybe TRBD2 (6 bases). Germline loops: CDR1 SGHAT, CDR2 FQNNGV. The CDR3 sequence is 16 residues long. The V gene lost 5 bases and the J gene lost 5 bases, with 18 bases spanning the gap. CDR3 protein: CASSRRAGGGTGELFF. The CDR3 nucleotides are TGTGCCAGCAGCCGGCGAGCCGGGGGAGGAACCGGGGAGCTGTTTTTT.

The table lists this clone with a count of one. The chain has TRBV7-2 and TRBJ1-2; D ambiguous. Trimming removed 3 bases from V and 4 bases from J, with 18 bases in between. The germline CDR1 and CDR2 sequences are SGHTA and FQGNSA. CDR3 length: 16 amino acids. The CDR3 spells CASSFKSRSAGYGYTF. In nucleotides, the CDR3 is TGTGCCAGCAGCTTCAAGTCCCGGTCCGCGGGCTATGGCTACACCTTC. The full variable domain, rest sourced from reference TRBV7-2 and TRBJ1-2, is GAGVSQSPSNKVTEKGKDVELRCDPISGHTALYWYRQSLGQGLEFLIYFQGNSAPDKSGLPSDRFSAERTGGSVSTLTIQRTQQEDSAVYLCASSFKSRSAGYGYTFGSGTRLTVV.

This clone was found once. The V gene is TRBV29-1, the J gene TRBJ2-3, with a tentative D call TRBD2 (7 bases). The CDR3 spans 14 residues. CDR1 and CDR2 from the germline V gene are SQVTM and ANQGSEA. The CDR3 nucleotides read TGCAGTTCCGAGGGGGGGGCTGGCACAGATACGCAGTATTTT. Its translation: CSSEGGAGTDTQYF.

The chain uses TRBV20-1 and TRBJ2-7; D possibly corresponds to TRBD2 (5 bases). This CDR3 spans 12 amino acids. Deletions cut 3 bases from V and 5 bases from J, with 11 bases between. The germline V gene has CDR1 DFQATT and CDR2 SNEGSKA (reference sequence). Here the CDR3 reads CSASRGGDEQYF. CDR3 DNA: TGCAGTGCTAGTCGGGGTGGAGACGAGCAGTACTTC.

V and J are TRBV11-2 and TRBJ2-1; possible D gene TRBD2, 5 bases. This CDR3 has 16 amino acids. Germline V lookup: CDR1 SGHAT, CDR2 FQNNGV. Trimming left V 1 base short and J 0 bases short, with 10 bases between. As DNA, the CDR3 is TGTGCCAGCAGCTTAGCTGGACTGGCCTCCTACAATGAGCAGTTCTTC. The encoded protein is CASSLAGLASYNEQFF.

V is TRBV9 and J is TRBJ2-1; the match to TRBD2 covers 8 bases. The CDR3 length is 16 residues. Germline values: CDR1 SGDLS, CDR2 YYNGEE. Trimming removed 3 bases from V and 0 bases from J; junction bases left unmatched: 5. CDR3 sequence: CASSAPTSGSYNEQFF. The CDR3 DNA reads TGTGCCAGCAGCGCCCCCACTAGCGGCTCCTACAATGAGCAGTTCTTC. The full variable domain, in which reference TRBV9 and TRBJ2-1 provide the parts outside the CDR3, is DSGVTQTPKHLITATGQRVTLRCSPRSGDLSVYWYQQSLDQGLQFLIQYYNGEERAKGNILERFSAQQFPDLHSELNLSSLELGDSALYFCASSAPTSGSYNEQFFGPGTRLTVL.

The chain is built from TRBV6-4 and TRBJ1-1, with a possible D match to TRBD1 (5 bases). V lost 8 bases, J lost 1 base, and 8 bases lay in between. This CDR3 is 12 amino acids long. Per the germline V gene, CDR1 is MRHNA and CDR2 is SNTAGT. CDR3 DNA: TGTGCCAGCCCAGGGTCGAACACTGAAGCTTTCTTT. It yields the protein CASPGSNTEAFF.